This TCR beta chain was recorded in a study of cytomegalovirus exposure and HLA in healthy donors. Trimming cost V 4 bases and J 6 bases; bases outside gene matches: 9. Germline V gene sequence: CDR1 LGHNA, CDR2 YSLEER. The CDR3 has 15 residues. This clone has a single count. Its specificity is not known. Study-level results: The investigators catalogued 150 to 200 TCR beta chains as cytomegalovirus-associated. When analyzed later, a missense DCLRE1C variant was found to be linked to TCR beta V- and J-gene trimming.

This PCR relied on a set of 60 Vbeta primers and 13 Jbeta primers. Clones were read by immunoSEQ multiplex PCR, and TCRdb kept only the in-frame ones, dropping some. The sample holds more than 80,000 clones, around 79% seen once. The TCR was taken from a woman between 65 and 79 years old in good health and CMV-seropositive. Sequencing was carried out using PBMCs. The chain has TRBV4-3 and TRBJ1-2, with 9 bases aligning to TRBD1. The CDR3 is CASSPGQGTSHGYTF. The CDR3 nucleotides are TGCGCCAGCAGCCCCGGACAGGGGACTTCTCATGGCTACACCTTC.